A single sample is the source of the 18 T cell receptor beta chains below, sequenced in a study of type 1 regulatory T cells. In TCRdb, the reads were re-called with MiXCR into one record per CDR3 protein. The table includes about 18,000 distinct CDR3 sequences, 9.5% to 13% detected once. Sequencing used CD4+ T cells, either the whole sample or a sorted fraction (not recorded which). The receptors originated from a human donor in good health.

V gene TRBV5-1 combines with J gene TRBJ1-1, with a weak D call TRBD1 (5 bases). The V and J ends lost 3 bases and 7 bases respectively, with 13 bases between them. The CDR3 runs 13 residues. In germline, CDR1 is SGHRS, CDR2 YFSETQ. CDR3 in amino acids: CASSWDGRNEAFF. In DNA form, the CDR3 reads TGCGCCAGCAGCTGGGACGGTCGCAATGAAGCTTTCTTT. Full variable domain (outside the CDR3, taken from reference TRBV5-1 and TRBJ1-1): KAGVTQTPRYLIKTRGQQVTLSCSPISGHRSVSWYQQTPGQGLQFLFEYFSETQRNKGNFPGRFSGRQFSNSRSEMNVSTLELGDSALYLCASSWDGRNEAFFGQGTRLTVV.

In this sample, this clonotype turned up many times. The chain has TRBV7-2 and TRBJ1-3; D is undetermined. V shed 2 bases and J shed 7 bases, with 9 bases lying between them. The CDR3 totals 13 residues. Germline V gene sequence: CDR1 SGHTA, CDR2 FQGNSA. The CDR3 spells CASSLRQANTIYF. The DNA for the CDR3 is TGTGCCAGCAGCTTACGGCAGGCTAACACCATATATTTT. The whole variable domain, filled in from reference TRBV7-2 and TRBJ1-3, reads GAGVSQSPSNKVTEKGKDVELRCDPISGHTALYWYRQSLGQGLEFLIYFQGNSAPDKSGLPSDRFSAERTGGSVSTLTIQRTQQEDSAVYLCASSLRQANTIYFGEGSWLTVV.

The V call is TRBV29-1, the J call TRBJ2-3, with D tentatively TRBD1 (6 bases). Trimming left V 7 bases short and J 2 bases short, with 16 bases between. Per germline, CDR1 SQVTM and CDR2 ANQGSEA. The CDR3 consists of 14 residues. The CDR3 DNA is TGCAGCGCGGTAGGGGGACGTATCACAGATACGCAGTATTTT. Amino acids: CSAVGGRITDTQYF.

This clonotype was counted at least ten times. For the CDR3, the DNA is TGTGCCAGCAGCCTAATGAGAAGCGGGAGTTTAGCAGATACGCAGTATTTT. Translated, it gives CASSLMRSGSLADTQYF. This chain connects TRBV7-9 to TRBJ2-3, with 8 bases aligning to TRBD2. The CDR3 runs to 17 residues. The germline CDR1 and CDR2 sequences are SEHNR and FQNEAQ (reference sequence). J lost 4 bases, V lost 5 bases, and 14 bases had no gene match.

On this clonotype: The junction differs from germline at one of its ends, possibly a read error. This sequence joins TRBV11-2 and TRBJ2-1, with 9 positions matching TRBD1. The CDR3 contains 15 residues. The germline CDR1 and CDR2 sequences are SGHAT and FQNNGV. The CDR3 coding sequence is TGTGCCAACAGCAAGGGACAGGGAACCTACAATGAGCAGTTCTTC. Translation gives CANSKGQGTYNEQFF.

Comment on this clonotype: This sequence may be a read error, since a much larger clone differs from it by one base. The CDR3 carries no conserved terminal phenylalanine or tryptophan, so it likely arises from a read error. The chain joins TRBV12-3 or TRBV12-4 to TRBJ2-3; TRBD2 is a possible D gene (5 bases). The CDR3 has 13 amino acids. V gave up 7 bases and J gave up 6 bases, with 14 bases separating them. CDR3 in DNA: TGTGCCAGCAATTCACTTGGGGAGGATACGCAGTATTCT. Translating gives CASNSLGEDTQYS.

The rearrangement uses TRBV20-1 and TRBJ2-1; 8 bases map to TRBD2. Trimming cost V 4 bases and J 12 bases; bases outside gene matches: 5. CDR1 is DFQATT and CDR2 is SNEGSKA in the germline V gene (reference sequence). The CDR3 runs to 11 residues. In DNA, the CDR3 is TGCAGTGCTACTAGCGGGCTGGTGCAGTTCTTC. It encodes CSATSGLVQFF.

On this clonotype itself: With a much larger clone just one base away, this may be a read error. The rearrangement joins TRBV9 to TRBJ2-5; TRBD2 agrees at 9 bases. The germline gives CDR1 SGDLS, CDR2 YYNGEE. This CDR3 has 13 residues. Trimming at V came to 8 bases and at J to 5 bases, leaving 7 bases not matched to a gene. CDR3 DNA: TGTGCCAGTTCTAGCGGGAATTGGGAGACCCAGTACTTC. Translating it yields CASSSGNWETQYF.

This clonotype was counted only a few times. One end of the junction varies from germline; a read error may be responsible. The chain links TRBV5-1 to TRBJ2-1, with D tentatively TRBD1 or TRBD2 (5 bases each). The CDR3 totals 16 residues. Germline CDR1 and CDR2: SGHRS and YFSETQ. CDR3 nucleotide sequence: TGCGCCCGCAGCCGGGGCGGAGGAGTGAGGTCGAATGAGCAGTTCTTC. Translation: CARSRGGGVRSNEQFF.

The chain has TRBV11-2 and TRBJ2-5, with 7 bases that match TRBD2. In germline, CDR1 is SGHAT, CDR2 FQNNGV. The CDR3 sequence is 15 residues long. The junction had 9 bases not matched to a gene; V was cut back by 1 base and J by 7 bases. DNA of the CDR3: TGTGCCAGCAGCTTAGCGTCAGCGGGATCGGGGACCCAGTACTTC. It yields the protein CASSLASAGSGTQYF.

This clonotype was counted ten times or more. The chain joins TRBV9 to TRBJ2-7, with TRBD2 matching 12 bases. CDR1 is SGDLS, CDR2 YYNGEE, per germline. The J segment lost 5 bases and the V segment lost 3 bases, leaving 3 bases of the junction unmatched. This CDR3 comprises 14 residues. The CDR3 sequence: CASSGTSGINEQYF. The CDR3 coding sequence is TGTGCCAGCAGCGGGACTAGCGGGATCAACGAGCAGTACTTC.

The chain links TRBV5-1 to TRBJ2-1; 14 bases are shared with TRBD2. The CDR3 loop spans 18 amino acids. Germline V CDR1 and CDR2: SGHRS, YFSETQ. V shed 0 bases, J shed 8 bases, and the junction held 10 bases outside the gene matches. The CDR3 bases are TGCGCCAGCAGCTTGGCTCGTTCCGGGACTAGCGGGAGAGATGAGCAGTTCTTC. It specifies CASSLARSGTSGRDEQFF.

By share, this clonotype ranks as medium-sized (0.01 to 0.1%). The chain combines TRBV5-1 with TRBJ1-6; no clear D. The CDR3 spans 15 residues. CDR1 and CDR2 (germline): SGHRS, YFSETQ. Trimming cost V 1 base and J 8 bases, with 13 bases left between them. CDR3 DNA sequence: TGCGCCAGCAGCTTGACACTAATGCACGATTCACCCCTCCACTTT. It specifies CASSLTLMHDSPLHF.

This clonotype has a count of ten or more. The rearrangement links TRBV7-9 to TRBJ1-2; D remains ambiguous. CDR3 length: 14 amino acids. The ends were cut back, 1 base at V and 6 bases at J, with 12 bases in the middle. Germline CDR1 is SEHNR and CDR2 is FQNEAQ (reference sequence). The CDR3 nucleotides are TGTGCCAGCAGCTTAGGGCTCGCTTTGAATGGCTACACCTTC. This translates into CASSLGLALNGYTF.

This clonotype was picked up a small number of times. The V and J genes are TRBV12-3 or TRBV12-4 and TRBJ2-5; 8 bases match TRBD1. This CDR3 has 14 residues. The V and J ends lost 6 bases and 1 base, in that order; junction bases with no gene match: 4. The CDR3 nucleotides read TGTGCCAGCAGACAGACAGGGGTCCAAGAGACCCAGTACTTC. It specifies CASRQTGVQETQYF.

Many counts were recorded for this clonotype. V gene TRBV29-1 combines with J gene TRBJ2-1; D call uncertain. CDR3 length: 13 amino acids. CDR1 is SQVTM, CDR2 ANQGSEA, per germline. Trimming left V 6 bases short and J 3 bases short, with 12 bases between. DNA for the CDR3: TGCAGCGTGAAGAGTAGTAACTACAATGAGCAGTTCTTC. Amino acid sequence: CSVKSSNYNEQFF.

This clonotype was observed a handful of times. This may arise from a read error, as a much more abundant clone is one base away. V usage is TRBV5-5 and J usage is TRBJ1-5; D remains ambiguous. V lost 0 bases, J lost 5 bases, and 18 bases lay in between. The germline gives CDR1 SGHKS, CDR2 YYEKEE (reference sequence). This CDR3 region has 17 residues. As DNA, the CDR3 is TGTGCCAGCAGCTTGGCCGCGGGAAGGGAGGGCGATCAGCCCCAGCATTTT. Its protein product is CASSLAAGREGDQPQHF.

This clonotype occurred many times. One end of the junction is discordant with germline, which a read error may explain. The chain is built from TRBV6-6 and TRBJ2-1; D possibly corresponds to TRBD2 (5 bases). CDR1 and CDR2 (germline): MNHNY, SVGAGI (reference sequence). The CDR3 has 13 amino acids. CDR3: CASTSRGIELVVF. For the CDR3, the DNA is TGTGCCAGCACCTCTCGGGGAATTGAACTTGTGGTCTTC.